This TCR beta chain was captured in a study of T cells in Graves' hyperthyroidism and ophthalmopathy (dated by TCRdb to the late 2010s). General notes on the study: Peripheral blood was sampled at the time of initial diagnosis, prior to any treatment. The 90 to 100 discovery patients were randomly divided into training and test sets at a 7:3 ratio. In more than 5 Graves' hyperthyroidism patients, the study also compared T-cell repertoires from thyroid tissue with T-cell repertoires from blood. TCR V-J signatures able to tell the groups apart were searched for in a discovery cohort of 90 to 100 patients, of whom more than 40 had Graves' ophthalmopathy and around 56 had stable Graves' hyperthyroidism. According to the paper, TCR Vbeta CDR3 sequencing was carried out on 120 to 150 peripheral blood samples, which came from 40 to 45 ophthalmopathy, fewer than 80 hyperthyroidism and some 17 progressor patients. Whether ophthalmopathy could be predicted prospectively was tested in an independent validation cohort made up of roughly 20 hyperthyroidism patients plus 17 patients who later progressed to ophthalmopathy. After blood sampling, hyperthyroidism patients were treated with methimazole at a starting dose of 30 mg daily, and ophthalmopathy patients were treated with high-dose intravenous methylprednisolone. General study outcomes and caveats: In validation, the model predicted progression to ophthalmopathy with 60% to 71% sensitivity and approximately 74% specificity, a median of around 6.6 months before onset. In cross-validation, a model built on a 13 V-J signature told ophthalmopathy apart from stable hyperthyroidism with 87.88% sensitivity and around 83% specificity, and in testing the same model reached 80%/75%. No statistical method was used to fix the sample size in advance, and group allocation was not hidden from the investigators. Most expanded thyroid clonotypes (frequency above 0.001) were also detected in blood, suggesting blood repertoires may reflect thyroid immune responses.

The TCR beta CDR3 regions were amplified from RNA transcripts. The first round of RT-PCR for the TCR CDR3 was performed with the HTBI primer set and the Qiagen OneStep RT-PCR kit. Libraries were constructed in a second round of multiplex PCR, after which size selection and purification were carried out. Paired-end sequencing of the libraries was performed with 100 bp reads on an Illumina HiSeq2000. On the study's bioinformatics: Raw data were processed with SOAPnuke, discarding reads with adapters, uncalled bases, mean Phred below 15, or no exact constant-primer or identifier match. High-quality paired reads were merged using COPE v1.2.5, and each unique nucleotide sequence was defined as a clonotype. MiTCR v1.1 was used to align the clonotypes against IMGT TRBV, TRBD and TRBJ reference segments. Analysis was restricted to V-J combinations with a frequency above 0.0001, which covered approximately 99% of repertoires. A TCS score was defined as the ratio of F50 (clonal expansion) to E x V (chaos), with BLOSUM62-based TCRdist applied between CDR3 peptides within each V-J. Welch's t-statistics and random forest reduced roughly 540 V-J features to about 12, which were used in a naive Bayes classifier (R e1071). The raw public reads went through TCRdb reprocessing: fastp at Q25, MiXCR clone calling, in-frame beta chains kept. CDR3 protein duplicates are merged, each entry listing the most common genes and DNA. TCRdb's processing, not the authors', yielded these V and J calls. In all, the sample holds some 720,000 distinct CDR3 sequences, and about a sixth of those were seen once. Clones ranked in the top ten supply roughly 8% of the sample.

This clonotype was detected only a few times. Its cognate antigen has yet to be identified. Per-base quality was not reported, and no clone a single base away is much larger than it. Trimming accounts for 8 bases at V and 3 bases at J, while the number of junction bases matched to no gene is 6. Spanning cysteine to phenylalanine, the CDR3 consists of 13 amino acids. Only CDR3 DNA is held: 39 bases, read in frame from base 1. Reading the germline V gene gives CDR1 SQVTM and CDR2 ANQGSEA. Stable Graves' hyperthyroidism was defined as the absence of progression to ophthalmopathy over 18 months of follow-up. Hyperthyroidism patients were newly diagnosed, with disease duration under 2 months, and aged 18 to 65 years. Any patient with an uncontrolled infection, another autoimmune disease, pregnancy or lactation was excluded. Diagnoses relied on clinical symptoms, serum thyroxine and TRAb, thyroid ultrasound and orbital computed tomography. PBMCs were separated from 10 ml of fresh peripheral blood using Ficoll-Paque density gradient centrifugation. Trizol reagent was used to extract total RNA, and RNA quality was then checked on an Agilent 2100 Bioanalyzer.

The rearrangement joined TRBV29-1 to TRBJ2-1, and 8 bases in between align with TRBD2. This TCR derives from a young man with Graves' hyperthyroidism. Material for sequencing was blood. The CDR3 here reads CSLTSGLYNEQFF. The DNA reads as follows: TGCAGCTTAACTAGCGGCCTCTACAATGAGCAGTTCTTC.